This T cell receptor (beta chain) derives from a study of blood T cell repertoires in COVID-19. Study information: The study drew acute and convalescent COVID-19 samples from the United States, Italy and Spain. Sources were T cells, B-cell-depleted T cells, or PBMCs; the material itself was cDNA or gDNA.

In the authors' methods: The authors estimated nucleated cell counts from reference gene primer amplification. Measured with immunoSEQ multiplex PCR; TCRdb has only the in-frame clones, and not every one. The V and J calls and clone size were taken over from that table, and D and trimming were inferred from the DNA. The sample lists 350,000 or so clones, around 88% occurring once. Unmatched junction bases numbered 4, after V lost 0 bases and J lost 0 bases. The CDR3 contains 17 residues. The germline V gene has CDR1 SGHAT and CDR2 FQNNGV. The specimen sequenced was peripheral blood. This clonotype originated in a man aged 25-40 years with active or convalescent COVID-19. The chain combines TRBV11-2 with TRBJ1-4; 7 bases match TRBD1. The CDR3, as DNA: TGTGCCAGCAGCTTAGATGGGACAGACGCAACTAATGAAAAACTGTTTTTT. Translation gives CASSLDGTDATNEKLFF. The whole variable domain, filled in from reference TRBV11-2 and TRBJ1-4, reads EAGVAQSPRYKIIEKRQSVAFWCNPISGHATLYWYQQILGQGPKLLIQFQNNGVVDDSQLPKDRFSAERLKGVDSTLKIQPAKLEDSAVYLCASSLDGTDATNEKLFFGSGTQLSVL.